In this sample, the clone carrying this TCR beta chain turned up many times. Its antigen is currently unknown. The CDR3 totals 13 residues. The ends were cut back, 3 bases at V and 6 bases at J, with 10 bases in the middle. This record comes from a study of T cell repertoires in cytomegalovirus infection. Study-level background: Based on public TCR beta signatures, there were indications of CMV infection and of a matching HLA type.

TCRdb used MiXCR to reprocess the reads, holding one entry per CDR3 protein. The sample shows just under 300,000 distinct CDR3 sequences, roughly 9.3% of them seen only once. Study results and limitations: The ex vivo response was dominated by HLA-C-restricted CMV-specific TCR beta clonotypes. Summed public TCR beta family frequency identified CMV carriers bearing the relevant HLA.

J is TRBJ2-3 and V is TRBV12-3 or TRBV12-4; tentative D call: TRBD2 (6 bases). Sequenced sample: PBMCs. This sequence was found in a human donor in good health (CMV status not recorded). Some clones in this sample may be carry-over from other donors' samples. CDR3 DNA: TGTGCCAGCAGTTTTCCTGGAGGGGATACGCAGTATTTT. Translation gives CASSFPGGDTQYF.